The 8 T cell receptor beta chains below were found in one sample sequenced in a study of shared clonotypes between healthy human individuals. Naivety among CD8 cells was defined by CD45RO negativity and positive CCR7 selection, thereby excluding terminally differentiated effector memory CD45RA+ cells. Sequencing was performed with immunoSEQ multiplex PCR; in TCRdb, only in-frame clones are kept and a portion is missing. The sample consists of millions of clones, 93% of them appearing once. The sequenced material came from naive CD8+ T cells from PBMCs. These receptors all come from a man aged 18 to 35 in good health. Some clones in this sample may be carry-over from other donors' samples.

The CDR3 is CASRITQGLYYEQYF. The CDR3 DNA sequence: TGTGCCAGCAGGATAACCCAGGGACTGTACTACGAGCAGTACTTC. The chain carries TRBV6-1 and TRBJ2-7, with TRBD2 as a possible D gene (6 bases). Germline V gene sequence: CDR1 MNHNS, CDR2 SASEGT. This CDR3 spans 15 amino acids. V was trimmed by 6 bases and J by 3 bases, leaving 18 bases between them.

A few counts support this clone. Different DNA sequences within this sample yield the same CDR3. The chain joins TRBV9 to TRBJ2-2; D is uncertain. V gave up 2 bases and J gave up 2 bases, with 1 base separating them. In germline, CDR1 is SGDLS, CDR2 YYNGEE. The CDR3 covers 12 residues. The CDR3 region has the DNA TGTGCCAGCAGCGTCAACACCGGGGAGCTGTTTTTT. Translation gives CASSVNTGELFF.

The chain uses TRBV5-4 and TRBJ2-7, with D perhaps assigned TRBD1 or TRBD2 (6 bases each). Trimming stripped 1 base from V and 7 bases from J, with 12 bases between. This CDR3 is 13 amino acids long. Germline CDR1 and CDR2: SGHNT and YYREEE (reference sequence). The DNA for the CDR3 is TGTGCCAGCAGCTTGCGGGGGCCGGGGGAGCAGTACTTC. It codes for CASSLRGPGEQYF.

CDR3 residues: CASSITTREMVGYNEQFF. In DNA form, the CDR3 reads TGTGCCAGCAGCATCACGACCCGGGAAATGGTTGGCTACAATGAGCAGTTCTTC. The rearrangement joins TRBV9 to TRBJ2-1, with D perhaps matching TRBD2 (5 bases). CDR1 is SGDLS and CDR2 is YYNGEE in the germline V gene. The CDR3 spans 18 residues. The V end was cut by 4 bases, the J end by 3 bases, with 23 bases between. Drawing the rest from reference TRBV9 and TRBJ2-1, the complete variable domain is DSGVTQTPKHLITATGQRVTLRCSPRSGDLSVYWYQQSLDQGLQFLIQYYNGEERAKGNILERFSAQQFPDLHSELNLSSLELGDSALYFCASSITTREMVGYNEQFFGPGTRLTVL.

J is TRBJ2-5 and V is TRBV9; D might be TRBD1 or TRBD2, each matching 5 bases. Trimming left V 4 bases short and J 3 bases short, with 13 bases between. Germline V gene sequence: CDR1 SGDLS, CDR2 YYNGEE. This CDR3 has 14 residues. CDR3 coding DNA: TGTGCCAGCAGCCCCGCGGGCAGGGAAGAGACCCAGTACTTC. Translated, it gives CASSPAGREETQYF.

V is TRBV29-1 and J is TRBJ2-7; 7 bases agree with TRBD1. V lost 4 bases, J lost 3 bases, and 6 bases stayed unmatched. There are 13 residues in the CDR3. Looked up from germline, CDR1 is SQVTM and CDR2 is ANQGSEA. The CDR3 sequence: CSVGGRDSYEQYF. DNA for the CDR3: TGCAGCGTTGGCGGCCGGGACAGCTACGAGCAGTACTTC.

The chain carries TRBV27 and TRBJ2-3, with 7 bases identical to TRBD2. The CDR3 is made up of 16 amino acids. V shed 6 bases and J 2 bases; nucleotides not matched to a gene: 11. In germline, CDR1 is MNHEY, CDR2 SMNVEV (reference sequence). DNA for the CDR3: TGTGCCAGCAGCCCTTCGGGACTAAGCTCCACAGATACGCAGTATTTT. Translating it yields CASSPSGLSSTDTQYF.

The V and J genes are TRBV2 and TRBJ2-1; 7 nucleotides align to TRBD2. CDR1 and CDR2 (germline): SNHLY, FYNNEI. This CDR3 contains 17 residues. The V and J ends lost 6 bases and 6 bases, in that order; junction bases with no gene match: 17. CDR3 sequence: CASRGLDSSLDFNEQFF. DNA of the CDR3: TGTGCCAGCAGAGGACTAGACAGTTCTCTAGATTTCAATGAGCAGTTCTTC. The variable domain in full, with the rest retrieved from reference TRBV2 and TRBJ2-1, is EPEVTQTPSHQVTQMGQEVILRCVPISNHLYFYWYRQILGQKVEFLVSFYNNEISEKSEIFDDQFSVERPDGSNFTLKIRSTKLEDSAMYFCASRGLDSSLDFNEQFFGPGTRLTVL.